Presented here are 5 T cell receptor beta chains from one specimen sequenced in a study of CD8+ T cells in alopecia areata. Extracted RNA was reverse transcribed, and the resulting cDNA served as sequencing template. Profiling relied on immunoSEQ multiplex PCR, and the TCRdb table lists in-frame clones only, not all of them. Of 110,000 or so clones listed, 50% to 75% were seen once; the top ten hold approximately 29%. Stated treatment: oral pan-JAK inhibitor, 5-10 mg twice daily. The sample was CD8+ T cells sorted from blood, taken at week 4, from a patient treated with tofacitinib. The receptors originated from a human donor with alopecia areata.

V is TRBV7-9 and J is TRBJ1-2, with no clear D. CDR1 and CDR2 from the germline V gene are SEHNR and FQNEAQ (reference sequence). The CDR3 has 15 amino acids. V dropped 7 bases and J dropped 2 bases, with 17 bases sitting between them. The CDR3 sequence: CASTPMGGSNYGYTF. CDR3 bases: TGTGCCAGCACCCCAATGGGAGGATCAAACTATGGCTACACCTTC.

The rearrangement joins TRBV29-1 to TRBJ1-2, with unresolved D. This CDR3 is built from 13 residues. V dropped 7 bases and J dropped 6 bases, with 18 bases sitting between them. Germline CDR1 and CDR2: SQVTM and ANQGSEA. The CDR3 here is CSALSGGRDGYTF. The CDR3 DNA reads TGCAGCGCCCTATCGGGAGGGAGAGATGGCTACACCTTC.

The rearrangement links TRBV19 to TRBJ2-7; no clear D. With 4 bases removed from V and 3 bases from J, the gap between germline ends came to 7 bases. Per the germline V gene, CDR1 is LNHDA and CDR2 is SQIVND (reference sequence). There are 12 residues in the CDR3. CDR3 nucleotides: TGTGCCAGTAGTACCATGAACTACGAGCAGTACTTC. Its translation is CASSTMNYEQYF.

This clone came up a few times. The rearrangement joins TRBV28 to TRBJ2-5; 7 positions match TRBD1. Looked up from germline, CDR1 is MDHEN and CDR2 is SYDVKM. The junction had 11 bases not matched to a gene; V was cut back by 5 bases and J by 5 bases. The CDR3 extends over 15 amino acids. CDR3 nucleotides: TGTGCCAGCAGTCCCACGGGACAGATAGGGGAGACCCAGTACTTC. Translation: CASSPTGQIGETQYF.

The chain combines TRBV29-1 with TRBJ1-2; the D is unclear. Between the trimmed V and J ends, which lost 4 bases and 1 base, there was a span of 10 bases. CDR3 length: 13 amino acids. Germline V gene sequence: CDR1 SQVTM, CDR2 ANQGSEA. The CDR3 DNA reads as TGCAGCGTTGCCCCTGACCGTAACTATGGCTACACCTTC. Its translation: CSVAPDRNYGYTF.